These 24 T cell receptor beta chains were sequenced from one sample in a study of blood T cells in healthy people across ages. Alongside a J-beta primer mix, a sample-barcoded 5' primer served in a second PCR lasting 7 to 11 cycles. In TCRdb, the 5' RACE reads were re-called with MiXCR into one record per CDR3 protein. The table has about 700,000 distinct CDR3 sequences, 32% seen once. The sample consisted of blood. These receptors were collected from an elderly woman in good health.

This clonotype was found many times. The chain links TRBV12-3 or TRBV12-4 to TRBJ1-2; no clear D gene. The CDR3 runs 13 residues. Between the trimmed V and J ends, which lost 3 bases and 7 bases, there was a span of 12 bases. The CDR3 spells CASSFRLRGGYTF. CDR3 in DNA: TGTGCCAGCAGTTTCAGATTAAGAGGTGGCTACACCTTC.

In its sample, this clonotype was seen many times. J is TRBJ2-3 and V is TRBV6-2 or TRBV6-3, with TRBD2 matching 13 bases. V lost 6 bases and J lost 0; bases outside the gene matches: 9. The V gene's germline CDR1 is MNHEY and CDR2 SVGEGT. This CDR3 has 18 amino acids. Here the CDR3 DNA reads TGTGCCAGCAGCCCGGGACTAGCGGGGCCTACTAGCACAGATACGCAGTATTTT. Its translation is CASSPGLAGPTSTDTQYF.

This clonotype was detected many times. This rearrangement joins TRBV7-2 to TRBJ2-7; D unresolved. With 5 bases removed from V and 4 bases from J, the gap between germline ends came to 9 bases. The CDR3 loop spans 12 amino acids. Germline V gene data show CDR1 as SGHTA and CDR2 as FQGNSA. In nucleotides, the CDR3 is TGTGCCAGCAGCGAGCAGGAGTACGAGCAGTACTTC. It translates to CASSEQEYEQYF.

The V gene is TRBV3-1, the J gene TRBJ2-2, with D perhaps TRBD1 or TRBD2 (5 bases each). The CDR3 totals 15 residues. The V end was cut by 0 bases, the J end by 7 bases, with 12 bases between. CDR1 and CDR2 (germline): LGHDT, YNNKEL (reference sequence). The CDR3 here is CASSQEPGRHGELFF. CDR3 DNA: TGTGCCAGCAGCCAAGAACCGGGACGACACGGGGAGCTGTTTTTT.

The table lists this clonotype with many counts. The rearrangement links TRBV20-1 to TRBJ1-4; TRBD1 agrees at 9 bases. The V gene's germline CDR1 is DFQATT and CDR2 SNEGSKA (reference sequence). CDR3 length: 17 amino acids. The V gene end was trimmed by 5 bases and the J gene end by 0 bases; junction bases not matched to a gene: 10. CDR3: CSAPPGQGYSTNEKLFF. The CDR3 nucleotides are TGCAGTGCTCCCCCGGGACAGGGCTATTCAACTAATGAAAAACTGTTTTTT.

The sample holds many counts of this clonotype. The chain uses TRBV12-3 or TRBV12-4 and TRBJ1-2, with TRBD1 identical over 7 bases. Losses at the gene ends were 6 bases for V and 7 bases for J; bases not matched to a gene: 5. The CDR3 covers 12 residues. The CDR3 is CASSRTGFGYTF. The CDR3 region has the DNA TGTGCCAGCAGCCGGACAGGATTTGGCTACACCTTC.

In regard to this clonotype: This may arise from a read error, as a much more abundant clone is one base away. CDR3 amino acids: CASSFRQTGHTEAFF. The DNA of the CDR3 is TGTGCCAGCAGTTTCAGACAGACTGGGCACACTGAAGCTTTCTTT. V is TRBV12-3 or TRBV12-4 and J is TRBJ1-1; weak D call: TRBD1 (5 bases). The ends were cut back, 3 bases at V and 3 bases at J, with 14 bases in the middle. This CDR3 has 15 amino acids.

The rearrangement links TRBV11-2 to TRBJ2-1, with 11 positions matching TRBD1. The CDR3 is made up of 16 amino acids. Looked up from germline, CDR1 is SGHAT and CDR2 is FQNNGV. Unmatched junction bases numbered 10, after V lost 5 bases and J lost 7 bases. DNA of the CDR3: TGTGCCAGCAGCCCTGCGGGACAGGGGGTAAGAAATGAGCAGTTCTTC. This sequence encodes CASSPAGQGVRNEQFF.

The chain links TRBV29-1 to TRBJ2-7; 9 nucleotides agree with TRBD1. Germline V gene data show CDR1 as SQVTM and CDR2 as ANQGSEA. Losses at the gene ends were 4 bases for V and 6 bases for J; bases not matched to a gene: 10. CDR3 length: 14 amino acids. CDR3 nucleotides: TGCAGCGTTGTCCCGGACAGGGGTTTAGGCGAGCAGTACTTC. Protein: CSVVPDRGLGEQYF.

This clonotype appeared many times. The chain links TRBV10-3 to TRBJ2-5; D is undetermined. CDR1 ENHRY and CDR2 SYGVKD come from the germline V gene. The CDR3 covers 14 residues. V lost 0 bases, J lost 2 bases, and 7 bases lay in between. CDR3 sequence (DNA): TGTGCCATCAGTGAGTCCCAGTTACAAGAGACCCAGTACTTC. Protein: CAISESQLQETQYF.

The chain combines TRBV4-1 with TRBJ1-2; TRBD1 is a possible D gene (6 bases). Germline V gene lookup returns CDR1 MGHRA and CDR2 YSYEKL. V was pared by 0 bases and J by 1 base, with 15 bases between. This CDR3 has 17 residues. In DNA form, the CDR3 reads TGCGCCAGCAGCCAAGATTTGGTAACAGGGCTTAACTATGGCTACACCTTC. This sequence encodes CASSQDLVTGLNYGYTF.

There are many counts of this clonotype. The rearrangement joins TRBV5-1 to TRBJ2-3; 8 bases are a match to TRBD1. Unmatched junction bases numbered 4, after V lost 4 bases and J lost 3 bases. The germline CDR1 and CDR2 sequences are SGHRS and YFSETQ. This CDR3 spans 14 amino acids. CDR3 sequence: CASSKGQVTDTQYF. The CDR3 nucleotides read TGCGCCAGCAGCAAGGGACAGGTTACAGATACGCAGTATTTT. The whole variable domain, filled in from reference TRBV5-1 and TRBJ2-3, reads KAGVTQTPRYLIKTRGQQVTLSCSPISGHRSVSWYQQTPGQGLQFLFEYFSETQRNKGNFPGRFSGRQFSNSRSEMNVSTLELGDSALYLCASSKGQVTDTQYFGPGTRLTVL.

This clonotype appeared many times. Given a much more abundant clone one base away, this may be a read error. J is TRBJ1-2 and V is TRBV2, with TRBD1 identical over 8 bases. This CDR3 is built from 12 residues. The junction had 7 bases not matched to a gene; V was cut back by 8 bases and J by 8 bases. The germline V gene has CDR1 SNHLY and CDR2 FYNNEI. CDR3 nucleotides: TGTGCCAGCTCCACAGGGGGTGAGGGCTACACCTTC. Translating gives CASSTGGEGYTF. Complete variable domain (other parts from reference TRBV2 and TRBJ1-2): EPEVTQTPSHQVTQMGQEVILRCVPISNHLYFYWYRQILGQKVEFLVSFYNNEISEKSEIFDDQFSVERPDGSNFTLKIRSTKLEDSAMYFCASSTGGEGYTFGSGTRLTVV.

This clonotype occurred many times. V is TRBV20-1 and J is TRBJ2-7; 8 bases are a match to TRBD2. V shed 1 base, J shed 5 bases, and the junction held 10 bases outside the gene matches. The CDR3 totals 15 residues. Per germline, CDR1 DFQATT and CDR2 SNEGSKA (reference sequence). Written as DNA, the CDR3 is TGCAGTGCTAGAGTGCGAGCGGGGGATGTGAACGAGCAGTACTTC. It is translated as CSARVRAGDVNEQYF.

In this sample, this clonotype turned up many times. This rearrangement joins TRBV2 to TRBJ2-7; 9 bases align to TRBD1. This CDR3 is built from 14 residues. CDR1 and CDR2 from the germline V gene are SNHLY and FYNNEI. V lost 7 bases and J lost 2; bases outside the gene matches: 6. The CDR3 region is CASKRTGATYEQYF. The CDR3, as DNA: TGTGCCAGCAAGCGGACAGGGGCGACCTACGAGCAGTACTTC.

Notes on this clonotype: This could be a read error, since a much larger clone is one nucleotide away. This chain uses TRBV6-6 with TRBJ1-2; 10 bases align to TRBD1. CDR1 is MNHNY and CDR2 is SVGAGI in the germline V gene (reference sequence). This CDR3 region has 14 residues. The CDR3: CASTSGQGVNGHTF. The CDR3, as DNA: TGTGCCAGCACCAGCGGACAGGGGGTAAATGGCCACACCTTC.

This clonotype was detected many times. The V and J genes are TRBV20-1 and TRBJ2-3; D is undetermined. The CDR3 has 11 amino acids. Germline V lookup: CDR1 DFQATT, CDR2 SNEGSKA (reference sequence). V lost 0 bases, J lost 5 bases, and 3 bases lay in between. The CDR3 reads CSARDLDTQYF. The CDR3 region has the DNA TGCAGTGCTAGAGATTTAGATACGCAGTATTTT.

The chain links TRBV13 to TRBJ1-2; 8 bases match TRBD1. The V segment lost 4 bases and the J segment 1 base; nucleotides outside the gene matches: 14. Germline-derived CDR1 and CDR2 are PRHDT and FYEKMQ (reference sequence). This CDR3 spans 18 amino acids. The CDR3 reads CASSWTLETGDINYGYTF. The CDR3 bases are TGTGCCAGCAGCTGGACCCTCGAGACAGGGGACATTAACTATGGCTACACCTTC.

In its sample, this clonotype was seen a few times. V usage is TRBV6-1 and J usage is TRBJ1-2; D remains unclear. There are 15 residues in the CDR3. Germline CDR1 is MNHNS and CDR2 is SASEGT. The V end lost 2 bases, the J end lost 8 bases, and 18 bases lay between the germline ends. CDR3 DNA sequence: TGTGCCAGCAGTGAAACCGCGCGGGGAGCGAGAGGCTACACCTTC. Its translation is CASSETARGARGYTF.

As for this clonotype: This sequence may be a read error, since a much larger clone differs from it by one base. This chain connects TRBV4-2 to TRBJ1-2, with D maybe TRBD1 (5 bases). Looked up from germline, CDR1 is LGHNA and CDR2 is YNFKEQ. The CDR3 extends over 15 amino acids. The CDR3 nucleotides read TGTGCCAGAAGCCAAGACGCCAGGGAGGGCTATGGCTACACCTTC. Amino acids: CARSQDAREGYGYTF.

This clonotype was seen a few times. The chain links TRBV12-3 or TRBV12-4 to TRBJ2-2, with 11 bases matching TRBD1. Trimming removed 5 bases from V and 5 bases from J; junction bases left unmatched: 4. The CDR3 totals 15 residues. CDR3 protein: CASSIGTGGTGELFF. The CDR3 DNA reads TGTGCCAGCAGTATAGGGACAGGGGGAACCGGGGAGCTGTTTTTT.

The chain joins TRBV7-3 to TRBJ2-1; D could derive from TRBD1 or TRBD2 (6 bases each). Between the trimmed V and J ends, which lost 5 bases and 3 bases, there was a span of 14 bases. Germline V gene data show CDR1 as SGHTA and CDR2 as FQGTGA. The CDR3 runs to 15 residues. CDR3 in amino acids: CASSPGGTNYNEQFF. The CDR3 DNA reads TGTGCCAGCAGCCCCGGGGGCACAAACTACAATGAGCAGTTCTTC.

The V call is TRBV5-6, the J call TRBJ2-1, with D perhaps TRBD1 or TRBD2 (5 bases each). The CDR3 is 17 residues long. The ends were cut back, 1 base at V and 9 bases at J, with 23 bases in the middle. In germline, CDR1 is SGHDT, CDR2 YYEEEE. The CDR3 loop reads CASSLSVGPRRASEQFF. The CDR3 DNA follows: TGTGCCAGCAGCTTGTCTGTGGGACCGCGTCGGGCGAGTGAGCAGTTCTTC.

About this clonotype: Since a much larger clone is just one base distant, this may be a read error. The chain couples TRBV6-2 or TRBV6-3 to TRBJ2-3, with a weak D call TRBD2 (6 bases). The germline CDR1 and CDR2 sequences are MNHEY and SVGEGT. The CDR3 sequence is 17 residues long. CDR3 coding DNA: TGTGCCAGCAGTTTACTGGGCGGGGTTTCCTTCACAGATACGCAGGATTTT. It translates to CASSLLGGVSFTDTQDF.